Given below is one TCR beta chain in context. Trimming took 10 bases from V and 5 from J; bases not matched to a gene: 11. This CDR3 has 14 amino acids. CDR1 and CDR2 (germline): SNHLY, FYNNEI. This record comes from a study of identifying expanded T cells in peripheral blood. Method: immunoSEQ multiplex PCR; TCRdb's copy keeps in-frame clones and lacks some. The sample comprises more than 70,000 clones, approximately 83% of which are singletons, and around 5.6% rests with the top ten. The chain joins TRBV2 to TRBJ1-5; 7 positions match TRBD1. The clonotype originates from a person aged 18 to 70 in good health. The sequenced material came from blood. CDR3 nucleotide sequence: TGTGCCACGAAAAGGGACAGCAGATATCAGCCCCAGCATTTT. Translated: CATKRDSRYQPQHF.